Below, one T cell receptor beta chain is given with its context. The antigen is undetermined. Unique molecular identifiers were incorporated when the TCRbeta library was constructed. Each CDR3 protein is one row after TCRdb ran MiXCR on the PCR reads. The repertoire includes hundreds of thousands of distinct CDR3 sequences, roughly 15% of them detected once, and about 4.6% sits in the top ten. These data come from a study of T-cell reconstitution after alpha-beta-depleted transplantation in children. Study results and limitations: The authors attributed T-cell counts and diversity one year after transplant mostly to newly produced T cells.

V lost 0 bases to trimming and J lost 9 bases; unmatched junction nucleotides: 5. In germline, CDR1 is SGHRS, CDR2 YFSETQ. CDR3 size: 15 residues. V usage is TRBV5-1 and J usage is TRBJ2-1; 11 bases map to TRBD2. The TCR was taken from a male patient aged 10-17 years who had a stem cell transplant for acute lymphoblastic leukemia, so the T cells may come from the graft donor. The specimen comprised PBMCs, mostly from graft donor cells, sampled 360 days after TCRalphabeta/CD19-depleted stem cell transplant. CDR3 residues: CASSLVNSGRVEQFF. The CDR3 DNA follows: TGCGCCAGCAGCTTGGTAAATAGCGGGAGGGTTGAGCAGTTCTTC.